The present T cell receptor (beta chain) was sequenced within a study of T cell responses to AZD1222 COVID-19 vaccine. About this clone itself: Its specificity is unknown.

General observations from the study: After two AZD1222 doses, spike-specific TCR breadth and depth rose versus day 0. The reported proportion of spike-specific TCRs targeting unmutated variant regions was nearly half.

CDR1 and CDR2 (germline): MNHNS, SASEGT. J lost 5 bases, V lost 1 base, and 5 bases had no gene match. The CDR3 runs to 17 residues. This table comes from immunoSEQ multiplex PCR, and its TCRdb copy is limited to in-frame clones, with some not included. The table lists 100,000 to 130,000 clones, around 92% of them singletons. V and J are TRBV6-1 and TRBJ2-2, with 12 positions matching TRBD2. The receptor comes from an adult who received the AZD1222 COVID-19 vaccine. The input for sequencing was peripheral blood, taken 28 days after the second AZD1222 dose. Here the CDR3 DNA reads TGTGCCAGCAGTGAAGTCCCCGGGACTAGCGGGACCGGGGAGCTGTTTTTT. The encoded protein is CASSEVPGTSGTGELFF.